The entry below describes one TCR beta chain. Per germline, CDR1 SGHKS and CDR2 YYEKEE (reference sequence). V was cut by 0 bases and J by 2 bases, with 6 bases left in between. This CDR3 spans 14 amino acids. The source of the sample is a study of blood T cell repertoires in COVID-19. Allocation to cohorts depended on clinical history reported by the participants. Original processing notes: Researchers report that nucleated cell counts were estimated from reference gene primer amplification. TCRdb's table, derived via immunoSEQ multiplex PCR, lists solely in-frame clones and lacks some. V and J calls and clone size follow that table, whereas D and trimming were derived from the DNA. This sample has about 200,000 clones, with roughly four fifths found just once.

This TCR came from a man in his forties who had recovered from COVID-19. V gene TRBV5-5 combines with J gene TRBJ1-5, with D hard to call. What was sequenced was PBMCs or T cells enriched from blood (not recorded which). The CDR3 DNA sequence: TGTGCCAGCAGCTTGGATCCAGGCAATCAGCCCCAGCATTTT. Amino acid sequence: CASSLDPGNQPQHF. The full variable domain, its missing parts supplied by reference TRBV5-5 and TRBJ1-5, is DAGVTQSPTHLIKTRGQQVTLRCSPISGHKSVSWYQQVLGQGPQFIFQYYEKEERGRGNFPDRFSARQFPNYSSELNVNALLLGDSALYLCASSLDPGNQPQHFGDGTRLSIL.